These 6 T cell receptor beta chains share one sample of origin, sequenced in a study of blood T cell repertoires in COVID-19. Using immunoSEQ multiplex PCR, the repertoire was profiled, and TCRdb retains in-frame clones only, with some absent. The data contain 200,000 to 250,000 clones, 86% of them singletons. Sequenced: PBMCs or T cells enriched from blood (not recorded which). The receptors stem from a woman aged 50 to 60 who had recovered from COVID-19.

CDR3 nucleotides: TGTGCCAGCAGTTTCACTATAAGGAATGAGCAGTTCTTC. Amino acid sequence: CASSFTIRNEQFF. The chain joins TRBV27 to TRBJ2-1, with D unclear. The V gene's germline CDR1 is MNHEY and CDR2 SMNVEV (reference sequence). Between the trimmed V and J ends, which lost 3 bases and 7 bases, there was a span of 10 bases. The CDR3 contains 13 residues.

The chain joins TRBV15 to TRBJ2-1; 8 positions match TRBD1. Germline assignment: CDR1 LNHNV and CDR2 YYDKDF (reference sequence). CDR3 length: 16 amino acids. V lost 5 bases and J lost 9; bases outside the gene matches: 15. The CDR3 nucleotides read TGTGCCACCAGCGGACAATCGGACAGGGTCGGCATTGAGCAGTTCTTC. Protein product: CATSGQSDRVGIEQFF.

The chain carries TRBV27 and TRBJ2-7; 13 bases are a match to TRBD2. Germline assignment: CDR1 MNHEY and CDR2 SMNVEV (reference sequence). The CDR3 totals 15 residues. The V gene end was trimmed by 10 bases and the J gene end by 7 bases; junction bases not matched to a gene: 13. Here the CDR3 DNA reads TGTGCCACCTCCGCGCAGGGACTAGCGGGGCGGGAGCAGTACTTC. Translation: CATSAQGLAGREQYF.

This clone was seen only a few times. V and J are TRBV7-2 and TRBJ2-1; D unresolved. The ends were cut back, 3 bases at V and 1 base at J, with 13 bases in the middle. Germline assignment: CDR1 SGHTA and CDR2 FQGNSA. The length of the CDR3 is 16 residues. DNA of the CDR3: TGTGCCAGCAGCTTTAGAGGCATCGGATCCTACAATGAGCAGTTCTTC. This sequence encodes CASSFRGIGSYNEQFF.

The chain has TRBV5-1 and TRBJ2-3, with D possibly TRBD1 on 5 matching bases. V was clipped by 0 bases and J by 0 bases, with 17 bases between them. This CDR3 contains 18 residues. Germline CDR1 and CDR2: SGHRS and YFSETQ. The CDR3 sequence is CASSLAPAVGPSTDTQYF. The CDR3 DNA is TGCGCCAGCAGCTTGGCCCCGGCAGTGGGGCCTAGCACAGATACGCAGTATTTT.

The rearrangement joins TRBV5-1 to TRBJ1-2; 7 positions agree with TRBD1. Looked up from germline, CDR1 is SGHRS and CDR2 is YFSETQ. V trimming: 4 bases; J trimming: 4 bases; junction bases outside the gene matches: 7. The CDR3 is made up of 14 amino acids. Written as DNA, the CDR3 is TGCGCCAGCAGCCCAGGGACAGAAGGCTATGGCTACACCTTC. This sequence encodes CASSPGTEGYGYTF.